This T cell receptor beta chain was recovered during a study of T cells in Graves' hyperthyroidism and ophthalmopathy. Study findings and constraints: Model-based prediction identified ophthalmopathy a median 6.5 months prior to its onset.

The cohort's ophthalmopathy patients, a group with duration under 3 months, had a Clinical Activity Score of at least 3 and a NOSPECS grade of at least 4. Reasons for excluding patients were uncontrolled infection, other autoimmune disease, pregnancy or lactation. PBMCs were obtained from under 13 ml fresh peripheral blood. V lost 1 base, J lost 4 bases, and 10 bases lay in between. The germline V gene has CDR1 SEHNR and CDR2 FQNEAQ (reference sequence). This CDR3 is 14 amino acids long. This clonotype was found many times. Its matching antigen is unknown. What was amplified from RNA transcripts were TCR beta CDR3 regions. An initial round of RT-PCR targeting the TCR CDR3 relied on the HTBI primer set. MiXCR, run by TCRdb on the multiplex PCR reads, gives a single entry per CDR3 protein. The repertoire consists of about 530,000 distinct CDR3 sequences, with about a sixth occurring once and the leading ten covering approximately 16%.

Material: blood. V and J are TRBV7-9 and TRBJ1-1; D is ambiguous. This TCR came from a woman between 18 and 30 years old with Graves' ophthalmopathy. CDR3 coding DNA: TGTGCCAGCAGCTTAGGGGATTTCGGCACTGAAGCTTTCTTT. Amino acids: CASSLGDFGTEAFF.